There are a few counts of the clone carrying this TCR beta chain. Per the study methods: Amplifying reference gene primers gave estimates of nucleated cell counts. Clones were sequenced by immunoSEQ multiplex PCR, and TCRdb holds only the in-frame ones, with some missing. V, J and clone size reflect that table, while D and trimming were determined from the DNA. The sample lists around 430,000 clones; 80% to 90% were seen once. After removal of 4 bases from V and 4 bases from J, the junction contained 7 bases not matched to a gene. The CDR3 loop spans 15 amino acids. Germline lookup yields CDR1 SGHDN and CDR2 FVKESK. The data derive from a study of blood T cell repertoires in COVID-19. Participant-given clinical history determined each cohort assignment.

The gene calls are TRBV14 and TRBJ1-1; 9 bases match TRBD1. The source material was PBMCs or T cells enriched from blood (not recorded which). The receptor comes from a woman aged 50 to 65 who had recovered from COVID-19. The CDR3 loop is CASSRDRVSATEAFF. CDR3 in DNA: TGTGCCAGCAGCCGGGACAGGGTGTCAGCCACTGAAGCTTTCTTT.